The 9 T cell receptor beta chains in this list originate from one sample, sequenced in a study of shared clonotypes between healthy human individuals. Assay used: immunoSEQ multiplex PCR; TCRdb lists only in-frame clones, some missing. The data show just over 2,000,000 clones, 90% to 95% seen once. Material: naive CD4+ T cells sorted from blood. The subset was: CD45RA+ positively selected. Receptors originate from a man aged 18 to 30 in good health.

This clone has only one observation. The chain joins TRBV28 to TRBJ2-1; 10 positions agree with TRBD1. The CDR3 covers 16 residues. CDR1 is MDHEN, CDR2 SYDVKM, per germline. Unmatched junction bases numbered 4, after V lost 2 bases and J lost 3 bases. This CDR3 is CASSLTGTGDYNEQFF. The CDR3 region has the DNA TGTGCCAGCAGTTTAACTGGGACAGGGGACTACAATGAGCAGTTCTTC.

As for this clone: At one of its ends the junction is not consistent with the germline gene, which may arise from a read error. The gene calls are TRBV7-7 and TRBJ1-1, with TRBD1 as a possible D gene (6 bases). CDR3 length equals 13 residues. CDR1 and CDR2 (germline): SSHAT, FNYEAQ (reference sequence). CDR3 loop: CASSLGQGSEAFF. In DNA form, the CDR3 reads TGTGCTAGCAGCTTAGGTCAGGGGTCTGAAGCTTTCTTT. Based on the CDR3 plus reference TRBV7-7 and TRBJ1-1, the full variable domain is GAGVSQSPRYKVTKRGQDVTLRCDPISSHATLYWYQQALGQGPEFLTYFNYEAQPDKSGLPSDRFSAERPEGSISTLTIQRTEQRDSAMYRCASSLGQGSEAFFGQGTRLTVV.

For the CDR3, the DNA is TGTGCCAGTAGTATAGATCTTCCGACAGGGCCCTATAATTCACCCCTCCACTTT. Its protein is CASSIDLPTGPYNSPLHF. The J gene is TRBJ1-6, the V gene TRBV19; 7 bases agree with TRBD1. V shed 0 bases and J 2 bases; nucleotides not matched to a gene: 7. Germline V gene lookup returns CDR1 LNHDA and CDR2 SQIVND (reference sequence). This CDR3 region has 18 residues.

V is TRBV7-9 and J is TRBJ2-2; TRBD2 matches at 12 bases. The CDR3 runs 15 residues. The V gene's germline CDR1 is SEHNR and CDR2 FQNEAQ (reference sequence). The trim removed 3 bases at V and 5 bases at J, leaving 1 base unmatched. The CDR3 protein is CASSFGTSGTGELFF. The CDR3 coding sequence is TGTGCCAGCAGCTTCGGGACTAGCGGGACCGGGGAGCTGTTTTTT.

This clone appeared a single time. The same CDR3 arises from other DNA sequences in this sample as well. This rearrangement joins TRBV5-1 to TRBJ1-1; D gene unclear. The length of the CDR3 is 13 residues. V dropped 2 bases and J dropped 2 bases, with 7 bases sitting between them. Germline V CDR1 and CDR2: SGHRS, YFSETQ. DNA for the CDR3: TGCGCCAGCAGCTTTTCAGTCAACACTGAAGCTTTCTTT. It encodes CASSFSVNTEAFF.

The V gene is TRBV2, the J gene TRBJ1-1, with 8 nucleotides matching TRBD1. V gave up 4 bases and J gave up 0 bases; unmatched junction bases: 4. CDR1 and CDR2 (germline): SNHLY, FYNNEI. The CDR3 covers 15 residues. The CDR3 loop reads CASSGTGNMNTEAFF. The CDR3 DNA sequence: TGTGCCAGCAGTGGGACAGGGAACATGAACACTGAAGCTTTCTTT.

The gene calls are TRBV5-5 and TRBJ2-7, with 14 bases fitting TRBD2. There are 16 residues in the CDR3. In germline, CDR1 is SGHKS, CDR2 YYEKEE (reference sequence). With 6 bases clipped from V and 6 bases from J, the junction kept 11 bases outside the gene matches. CDR3 in amino acids: CASTAAGTSGSLEQYF. The CDR3 DNA is TGTGCCAGCACCGCCGCCGGGACTAGCGGGAGTCTCGAGCAGTACTTC.

The rearrangement links TRBV2 to TRBJ2-2; D might be TRBD2 (5 bases). CDR3 length: 13 residues. Germline V lookup: CDR1 SNHLY, CDR2 FYNNEI. V was trimmed by 6 bases and J by 2 bases, leaving 7 bases between them. In DNA, the CDR3 is TGTGCCAGCAGGGAGGCCAACACCGGGGAGCTGTTTTTT. Its translation is CASREANTGELFF.

Concerning this clone itself: Other DNA sequences from this sample encode an identical CDR3 as well. This sequence joins TRBV18 and TRBJ2-7; TRBD1 matches 9 bases. Per germline, CDR1 KGHSH and CDR2 LQKENI. The CDR3 totals 16 residues. V lost 6 bases and J lost 3; bases outside the gene matches: 12. The chain's CDR3 is CASSPTPGQGYYEQYF. In DNA form, the CDR3 reads TGTGCCAGCTCTCCAACCCCGGGACAGGGTTACTACGAGCAGTACTTC. Looking up the rest from reference TRBV18 and TRBJ2-7 gives the full variable domain: NAGVMQNPRHLVRRRGQEARLRCSPMKGHSHVYWYRQLPEEGLKFMVYLQKENIIDESGMPKERFSAEFPKEGPSILRIQQVVRGDSAAYFCASSPTPGQGYYEQYFGPGTRLTVT.